This record covers a single T cell receptor (beta chain). The ends lost 0 bases at V and 5 bases at J; junction bases unmatched: 4. The germline gives CDR1 KGHDR, CDR2 SFDVKD. This CDR3 has 17 residues. Enrollment of patients from Seattle took place during active infection, with longitudinal follow-up. The sample originates from a study of blood T cell repertoires in COVID-19. Whole-study context: The United States, Italy and Spain provided the acute and convalescent COVID-19 samples. In each case, the material was cDNA or gDNA derived from T cells, B-cell-depleted T cells, or PBMCs.

As originally analysed: It was from reference gene primer amplification that nucleated cell counts were estimated. Libraries were prepared by immunoSEQ multiplex PCR; TCRdb keeps only in-frame clonotypes and omits some of them. The V and J calls and clone size come from that table; D and trimming were worked out from the DNA. The sample has tens of thousands of clones, 88% seen once; the top ten hold roughly 7.7%. Input material: peripheral blood. This TCR derives from a man between 60 and 75 years old with COVID-19, enrolled during active disease. The gene calls are TRBV24-1 and TRBJ2-2; 11 bases fit TRBD1. CDR3 nucleotide sequence: TGTGCCACCAGTGATTTGCCGGGACAGGGGGGTACCGGGGAGCTGTTTTTT. Translated, it gives CATSDLPGQGGTGELFF.